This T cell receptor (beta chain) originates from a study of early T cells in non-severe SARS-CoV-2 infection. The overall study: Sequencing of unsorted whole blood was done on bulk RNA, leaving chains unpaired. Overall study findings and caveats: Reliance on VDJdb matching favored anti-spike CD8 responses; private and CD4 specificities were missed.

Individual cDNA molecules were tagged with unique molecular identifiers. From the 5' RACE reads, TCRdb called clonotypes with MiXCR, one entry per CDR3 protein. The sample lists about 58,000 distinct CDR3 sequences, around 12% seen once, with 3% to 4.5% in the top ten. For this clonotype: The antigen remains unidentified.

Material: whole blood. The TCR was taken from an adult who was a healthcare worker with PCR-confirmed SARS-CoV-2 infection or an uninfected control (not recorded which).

The DNA of the CDR3 is TGTGCCAGCGCATTGGGGCAGAGTGTCAATGAGCAGTTCTTC. This translates into CASALGQSVNEQFF. The chain recombines TRBV19 with TRBJ2-1; a weak D match, TRBD1 (5 bases). Germline V lookup: CDR1 LNHDA, CDR2 SQIVND (reference sequence). CDR3 length: 14 residues. V was cut by 9 bases and J by 6 bases, with 18 bases left in between.